Listed below are T cell receptor beta chains from one sample, sequenced in a study of control samples from healthy donors and cancer patients. Data came from immunoSEQ multiplex PCR; TCRdb stores just in-frame clones and leaves some out. The sample has approximately 170,000 clones, around nine tenths seen once. Sequencing was carried out using blood. These TCRs come from a woman aged 30 to 39 in good health. CDR3s include the opening cysteine and the closing phenylalanine or tryptophan. The order of the fields is V gene, CDR3 protein.

v_gene: TRBV28; CDR3aa: CASSFVLSRADYEQYF
v_gene: TRBV2; CDR3aa: CASILITGYYGYTF
v_gene: TRBV20-1; CDR3aa: CSASPNRGGGYTF
v_gene: TRBV2; CDR3aa: CASSEIGTDTEAFF
v_gene: TRBV24-1; CDR3aa: CATSDPPGLVNEQFF
v_gene: TRBV10-3; CDR3aa: CATTGTPKEGGYTF
v_gene: TRBV6-6; CDR3aa: CASSYQGQGFIGTKNTIYF
v_gene: TRBV7-9; CDR3aa: CASSPRYDRGEYGYTF
v_gene: TRBV27; CDR3aa: CASTEGSGGATFF
v_gene: TRBV28; CDR3aa: CASGRGDTGELFF
v_gene: TRBV19; CDR3aa: CASSPLWGKSPLHF
v_gene: TRBV10-1; CDR3aa: CASSESLGGDIQYF
v_gene: TRBV3-1/TRBV3-2; CDR3aa: CASGSGTVNTEAFF
v_gene: TRBV12-3/TRBV12-4; CDR3aa: CASRTGNTIYF
v_gene: TRBV2; CDR3aa: CASSLLGTGELFF
v_gene: TRBV11-3; CDR3aa: CASSFGRSNTGELFF